The 2 T cell receptor beta chains below all came from one sample that was sequenced in a study of spatial heterogeneity in lung cancer. This sample's time point: sample taken at primary tumor resection. A single record per CDR3 protein comes from TCRdb applying MiXCR to the 5' RACE reads. The repertoire holds approximately 40,000 distinct CDR3 sequences, with roughly 8% as singletons. The material was PBMCs, obtained at surgery. These receptors were obtained from a male donor with early-stage non-small cell lung cancer.

This clonotype was found many times. The rearrangement joins TRBV20-1 to TRBJ2-3; 9 nucleotides align to TRBD2. The CDR3 consists of 16 residues. Germline CDR1 DFQATT, CDR2 SNEGSKA (reference sequence). V was pared by 5 bases and J by 4 bases, with 13 bases of the junction left unmatched. The CDR3 coding sequence is TGCAGTGCTCCCGGTCCCGCGGGGGGGCGGGCAGATACGCAGTATTTT. It is translated as CSAPGPAGGRADTQYF.

This clonotype was seen repeatedly, ten times or more. The CDR3 coding sequence is TGTGCCAGCAGTTTGGGAGGGAGGGGGCACACTGAAGCTTTCTTT. As protein: CASSLGGRGHTEAFF. This sequence joins TRBV12-3 or TRBV12-4 and TRBJ1-1, with 7 bases that match TRBD1. The CDR3 sequence is 15 residues long. The ends lost 3 bases at V and 3 bases at J; junction bases unmatched: 7.